The subject of this entry is one TCR beta chain. Its antigen remains unknown. CDR3 size: 15 residues. The V gene's germline CDR1 is MNHEY and CDR2 SVGAGI. Deletions cut 8 bases from V and 0 bases from J, with 14 bases between. The sample comes from a study of cytotoxic CD8 clonotypes in ibrutinib-treated CLL. About the study: Response samples were obtained once patients had received a median 12 months of treatment, range 6 to 36. Findings and caveats of the study: Timing of sampling differed between sustained-remission and progressing patients.

TCRdb keeps only in-frame clones here, not all; method: immunoSEQ multiplex PCR. Of 300,000 or so clones detected, roughly two thirds appear once; the ten largest clones hold roughly 6%. The receptor was derived from a human donor with chronic lymphocytic leukemia. The J gene is TRBJ1-5, the V gene TRBV6-5, with D uncertain. Specimen: PBMCs, collected after 36 months of ibrutinib treatment. For the CDR3, the DNA is TGTGCCAGCCAAATACAGTACAATAGCAATCAGCCCCAGCATTTT. Amino acid sequence: CASQIQYNSNQPQHF.